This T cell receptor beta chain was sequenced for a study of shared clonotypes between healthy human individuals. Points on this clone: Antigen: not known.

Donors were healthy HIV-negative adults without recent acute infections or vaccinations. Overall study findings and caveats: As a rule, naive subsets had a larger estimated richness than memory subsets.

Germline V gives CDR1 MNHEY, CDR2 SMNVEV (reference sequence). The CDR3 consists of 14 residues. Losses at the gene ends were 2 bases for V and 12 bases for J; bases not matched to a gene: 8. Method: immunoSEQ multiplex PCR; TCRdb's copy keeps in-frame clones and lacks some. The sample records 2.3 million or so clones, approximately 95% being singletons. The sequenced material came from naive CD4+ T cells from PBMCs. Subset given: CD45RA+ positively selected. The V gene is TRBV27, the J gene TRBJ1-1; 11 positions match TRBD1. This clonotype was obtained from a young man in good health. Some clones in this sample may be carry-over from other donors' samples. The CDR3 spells CASSLTWTGGLTFF. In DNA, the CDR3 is TGTGCCAGCAGTTTAACTTGGACAGGGGGCTTGACTTTCTTT.